What follows are 20 T cell receptor beta chains derived from one specimen sequenced in a study of human CD8 memory T cell subsets. Researchers made TCR beta libraries via UMI-labeled 5' RACE. TCRdb processed the 5' RACE reads again and assigns one entry to each CDR3 protein, with no DNA. In total, the table holds 9,000 to 10,000 distinct CDR3 sequences. The specimen was CD8+ T cells from PBMCs. Every receptor here comes from a human donor in good health.

The chain recombines TRBV6-2 or TRBV6-3 with TRBJ2-7; no DNA is available, so the TRBD2 call from TCRdb remains unchecked. CDR1 and CDR2 (germline): MNHEY, SVGEGT. The CDR3 is made up of 14 amino acids. CDR3: CASRGLAGVLEQYF.

The CDR3 is CASSELWGPTDTQYF. The V and J genes are TRBV2 and TRBJ2-3; TCRdb outputs TRBD1, but without DNA this stays unchecked. CDR1 is SNHLY, CDR2 FYNNEI, per germline. CDR3 length: 15 amino acids. Full variable domain (remainder filled in from reference TRBV2 and TRBJ2-3): EPEVTQTPSHQVTQMGQEVILRCVPISNHLYFYWYRQILGQKVEFLVSFYNNEISEKSEIFDDQFSVERPDGSNFTLKIRSTKLEDSAMYFCASSELWGPTDTQYFGPGTRLTVL.

The rearrangement uses TRBV29-1 and TRBJ2-3; the TCRdb call, TRBD2, lacks DNA for checking. The CDR3 contains 15 residues. Germline V lookup: CDR1 SQVTM, CDR2 ANQGSEA. CDR3 sequence: CSAPGLAAGTDTQYF.

In terms of frequency, this clonotype is medium-sized (0.01 to 0.1%). The chain has TRBV4-3 and TRBJ1-4. Germline CDR1 LGHNA, CDR2 YSLEER. The CDR3 is 16 amino acids. This CDR3 is CASSQGARSGGIKLFF.

J is TRBJ1-1 and V is TRBV7-2; TCRdb calls TRBD1, which cannot be checked without DNA. In germline, CDR1 is SGHTA, CDR2 FQGNSA. The CDR3 extends over 14 amino acids. CDR3 loop: CASSWWGENTEAFF.

The chain links TRBV7-9 to TRBJ2-3; TCRdb picks TRBD1, but there is no DNA to check that call. There are 15 residues in the CDR3. Germline V gene sequence: CDR1 SEHNR, CDR2 FQNEAQ (reference sequence). The chain's CDR3 is CASGWTGAQEDTQYF. Complete variable domain (other parts from reference TRBV7-9 and TRBJ2-3): DTGVSQNPRHKITKRGQNVTFRCDPISEHNRLYWYRQTLGQGPEFLTYFQNEAQLEKSRLLSDRFSAERPKGSFSTLEIQRTEQGDSAMYLCASGWTGAQEDTQYFGPGTRLTVL.

The CDR3 region is CASSPHRDLSYEQYF. The chain recombines TRBV7-9 with TRBJ2-7; as DNA is missing, the TRBD1 call by TCRdb cannot be tested. The CDR3 extends over 15 amino acids. Per the germline V gene, CDR1 is SEHNR and CDR2 is FQNEAQ (reference sequence).

The CDR3 is CSVVGGATPGDTQYF. This rearrangement joins TRBV29-1 to TRBJ2-3; TCRdb reports TRBD1, a call that lacks DNA to check it against. CDR1 is SQVTM, CDR2 ANQGSEA, per germline. This CDR3 contains 15 residues.

The chain joins TRBV5-4 to TRBJ2-5; TCRdb designates TRBD2, a call that cannot be tested without DNA. Germline V gene lookup returns CDR1 SGHNT and CDR2 YYREEE (reference sequence). The CDR3 is 15 amino acids. The CDR3 spells CASSLETSGQETQYF.

The chain joins TRBV29-1 to TRBJ2-2; TCRdb indicates TRBD1, and absent DNA this call remains unverified. In germline, CDR1 is SQVTM, CDR2 ANQGSEA. This CDR3 comprises 14 residues. Here the CDR3 reads CSVVRGQGTGELFF.

The CDR3 protein is CASIELAGDVTDTQYF. The gene calls are TRBV7-2 and TRBJ2-3; TCRdb calls TRBD2, which cannot be checked without DNA. The CDR3 is 16 amino acids. The germline V gene encodes CDR1 SGHTA and CDR2 FQGNSA.

The genes are TRBV5-1 and TRBJ2-2. This CDR3 comprises 16 residues. CDR1 is SGHRS, CDR2 YFSETQ, per germline. The CDR3 sequence is CASSLASLADTGELFF.

The gene calls are TRBV29-1 and TRBJ2-3; no DNA is available, so the TRBD2 call from TCRdb remains unchecked. Germline V gene data show CDR1 as SQVTM and CDR2 as ANQGSEA. The CDR3 runs to 18 residues. CDR3 region: CSAPSTSGRATDGDTQYF.

The CDR3 loop is CASSQETGLETQYF. This sequence joins TRBV12-3 or TRBV12-4 and TRBJ2-5; TCRdb returns TRBD1, unconfirmable since there is no DNA. CDR3 length equals 14 residues.

The CDR3 spells CASSTLSGPDGDTQYF. The J gene is TRBJ2-3, the V gene TRBV25-1; the D call of TRBD2 rests on TCRdb alone, since no DNA is present to check it. The CDR3 totals 16 residues. Per germline, CDR1 MGHDK and CDR2 SYGVNS.

The rearrangement uses TRBV7-6 and TRBJ1-6; TCRdb calls TRBD1, which cannot be checked without DNA. Germline CDR1 is SGHVS and CDR2 is FNYEAQ. There are 18 residues in the CDR3. The CDR3 region is CASSLEMGGTSYNSPLHF.

The chain combines TRBV7-9 with TRBJ1-1. The germline gives CDR1 SEHNR, CDR2 FQNEAQ (reference sequence). The CDR3 has 15 amino acids. The CDR3 reads CASSTQSEVETEAFF.

The gene calls are TRBV12-3 or TRBV12-4 and TRBJ2-2. This CDR3 is built from 13 residues. The CDR3 loop reads CASSLGNTGELFF.

The chain employs TRBV5-6 and TRBJ2-7; TCRdb reports TRBD1, a call that lacks DNA to check it against. From germline, CDR1 is SGHDT and CDR2 YYEEEE. The CDR3 extends over 12 amino acids. The CDR3 reads CASSLKQGLKYF. The full variable domain, with the rest looked up from reference TRBV5-6 and TRBJ2-7, is DAGVTQSPTHLIKTRGQQVTLRCSPKSGHDTVSWYQQALGQGPQFIFQYYEEEERQRGNFPDRFSGHQFPNYSSELNVNALLLGDSALYLCASSLKQGLKYFGPGTRLTVT.

The V call is TRBV7-9, the J call TRBJ2-1; TCRdb lists TRBD1, though no DNA is available to test this call. Germline CDR1 and CDR2: SEHNR and FQNEAQ (reference sequence). CDR3 length equals 17 residues. CDR3: CASSPNLGTGANNEQFF.